This note documents a single TCR beta chain sequence. Its antigen is as yet unknown. These data belong to a study of T cell repertoires in cytomegalovirus infection. Overall study context: Indications of both CMV infection and matching HLA type were provided by public TCR beta signatures.

Study results and caveats: Carriers of CMV plus the relevant HLA were identified by cumulative public TCR beta family frequency. HLA-C-restricted CMV-specific TCR beta clonotypes prevailed in the ex vivo response.

A single record per CDR3 protein comes from TCRdb applying MiXCR to the reads. Of approximately 500,000 distinct CDR3 sequences listed, 33% are singletons. Trimming removed 6 bases at V and 1 base at J, with 17 bases between. Per germline, CDR1 LNHDA and CDR2 SQIVND (reference sequence). CDR3 length: 16 amino acids. The chain combines TRBV19 with TRBJ2-3; unclear D gene. The sequence came from a human donor in good health (CMV status not recorded). Some clones in this sample may be carry-over from other donors' samples. The specimen comprised cultured PBMCs, sampled from culture after CMV antigen stimulation. This CDR3 is CASRPRRVDGTDTQYF. In nucleotides, the CDR3 is TGTGCCAGTAGACCCCGCCGGGTTGACGGCACAGATACGCAGTATTTT. Looking up the rest from reference TRBV19 and TRBJ2-3 gives the full variable domain: DGGITQSPKYLFRKEGQNVTLSCEQNLNHDAMYWYRQDPGQGLRLIYYSQIVNDFQKGDIAEGYSVSREKKESFPLTVTSAQKNPTAFYLCASRPRRVDGTDTQYFGPGTRLTVL.